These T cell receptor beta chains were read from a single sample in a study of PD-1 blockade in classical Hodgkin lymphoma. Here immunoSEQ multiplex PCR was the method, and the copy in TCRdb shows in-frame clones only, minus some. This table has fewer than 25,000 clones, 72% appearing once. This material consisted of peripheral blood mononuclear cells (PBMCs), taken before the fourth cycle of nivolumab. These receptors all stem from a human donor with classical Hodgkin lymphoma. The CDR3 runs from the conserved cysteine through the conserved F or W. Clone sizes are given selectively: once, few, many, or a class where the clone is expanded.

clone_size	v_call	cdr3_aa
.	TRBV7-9	CASSDSSGGFNYGYTF
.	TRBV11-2	CASSVAGTNYGYTF
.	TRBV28	CASSPDRVSYNEQFF
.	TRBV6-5	CASSYPPSGGTEAFF
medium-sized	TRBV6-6	CASSPAPANTEAFF
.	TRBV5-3	CASSLGGVRTGELFF
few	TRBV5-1	CASSLVVSWGTEAFF
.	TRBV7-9	CASSLGRGPGYEQYF
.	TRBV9	CASSVGRGQETQYF
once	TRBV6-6	CASSPSGRSTDTQYF
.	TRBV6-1	CASSDSIVYGYTF
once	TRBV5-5	CASSLNFGTPRGNQPQHF
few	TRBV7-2	CASSLTGGIQETQYF
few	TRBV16	CASSPGHANYGYTF
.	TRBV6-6	CASGRDYEQYF
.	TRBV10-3	CAIRGALSGELFF
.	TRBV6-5	CASSYSAGVNEKLFF
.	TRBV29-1	CSVGRGIRADTQYF
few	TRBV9	CASSVERAGGEETQYF
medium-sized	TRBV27	CASSPQGSYQPQHF
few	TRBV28	CASRPSELGHIGRNTEAFF
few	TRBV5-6	CASSLGGATDTQYF
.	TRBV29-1	CSVGGDGQPQHF
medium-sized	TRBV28	CASSSPREGGSIGYTF
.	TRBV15	CATSRSGVEQPQHF
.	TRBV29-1	CSVERQGYGYTF
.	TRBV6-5	CASTRLHEQYF
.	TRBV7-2	CASSIQGYGYTF
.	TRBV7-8	CASSSLAGRGETQYF
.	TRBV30	CAWRRGGRESPLHF
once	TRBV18	CASSPPGLAGNNEQFF
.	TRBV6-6	CASSPGGISEAFF
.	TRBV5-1	CASHTGGLATGDNEQFF
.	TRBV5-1	CASSLPREGEGYTF
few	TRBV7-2	CASSFIGNYGYTF
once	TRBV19	CASSPRTGETQYF
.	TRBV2	CASGVGVGGDTEAFF
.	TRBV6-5	CASSPTKDRKTQYF
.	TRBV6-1	CASSALDRAQLGQYF
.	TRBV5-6	CASSLEGGETQYF
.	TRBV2	CASSEAGTDYGYTF
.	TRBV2	CASNWQGGYGNQPQHF
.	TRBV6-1	CASMREPANTEAFF
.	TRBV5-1	CASSTTDPSGGTQYF
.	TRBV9	CASSVGLGLQETQYF
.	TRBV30	CARKSGGTDTQYF
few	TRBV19	CASQTDGGITGELFF
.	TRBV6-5	CASSQRNNSPLHF
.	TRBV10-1	CASSDVGTRVREKLFF
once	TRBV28	CASKIRQGFTEAFF
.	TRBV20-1	CSAFLSGTLHF
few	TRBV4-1	CASSQLLRDRGRDTQYF
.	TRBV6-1	CASSEGTGPFYEQYF
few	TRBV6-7	CASSYWGEKAEAFF
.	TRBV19	CASTGTAYGYTF